A selection of T cell receptor beta chains follows, all from one sample in a study of blood T cells in healthy people across ages. TCRdb itself ran the 5' RACE reads through MiXCR, one entry per CDR3 protein. Seen here are more than 1 million distinct CDR3 sequences, 45% observed once, and the top ten hold over 15%. Material: blood. The receptors come from a woman aged 55-75 years in good health. Each CDR3 is given with its conserved first and last residue. A D gene is named only where the DNA matches it firmly. Not every row has a clone size; where given, it reads once, few, many or a size class.

TRBJ2-1,14,.,TRBV6-6,.,TGTGCCAGCAGTTCCCCGGGGCGGGACAATGAGCAGTTCTTC,CASSSPGRDNEQFF
TRBJ2-7,17,.,TRBV11-2,TRBD2,TGTGCCAGCAGTACGACTAGCGGGAGAGGAGGGTCCTACGAGCAGTACTTC,CASSTTSGRGGSYEQYF
TRBJ2-1,15,few,TRBV13,TRBD2,TGTGCCAGCAGCTCGCAGACTAGCGGGGTTCTTGAGCAGTTCTTC,CASSSQTSGVLEQFF
TRBJ2-7,14,.,TRBV5-1,.,TGTGCCAGCAGTTTGGTAGGTCTACTCTACGAGCAGTACTTC,CASSLVGLLYEQYF
TRBJ2-5,15,.,TRBV3-1,TRBD2,TGTGCCAGCAGTCGATTTCTAGCGGGAGAAGAGACCCAGTACTTC,CASSRFLAGEETQYF
TRBJ1-2,10,.,TRBV29-1,.,TGCAGCGTTGACGGGGATGGCTACACCTTC,CSVDGDGYTF
TRBJ2-7,12,.,TRBV30,TRBD2,TGTGCCTGGAGAGCAGGGAGGGACGAGCAGTACTTC,CAWRAGRDEQYF
TRBJ1-6,15,.,TRBV2,.,TGTGCCAGCACCGAGGGGGATAGGGATAATTCACCCCTCCACTTT,CASTEGDRDNSPLHF
TRBJ2-3,19,.,TRBV7-8,.,TGTGCCAGCAGATCCGACAGCCCAACCGCTCCCGGTAGCACAGATACGCAGTATTTT,CASRSDSPTAPGSTDTQYF
TRBJ1-5,15,.,TRBV20-1,.,TGCAGTGCTAGAGTGGGGGCTGGGGGCAATCAGCCCCAGCATTTT,CSARVGAGGNQPQHF
TRBJ2-3,17,few,TRBV9,.,TGTGCCAGCAGCGTTTTTGAGGGAACCTTAAGTGGAGATACGCAGTATTTT,CASSVFEGTLSGDTQYF
TRBJ2-3,12,.,TRBV11-2,.,TGTGCCAGCACCCAAGGAACAGATACGCAGTATTTT,CASTQGTDTQYF
TRBJ2-1,16,few,TRBV5-1,.,TGCGCCAGCAGCTTGTTCCCGGGAATCGACTACAATGAGCAGTTCTTC,CASSLFPGIDYNEQFF
TRBJ1-2,14,few,TRBV28,TRBD1,TGTGCCAGCAGTTTCCAGGGGGACGGCTATGGCTACACCTTC,CASSFQGDGYGYTF
TRBJ1-1,13,.,TRBV6-1,.,TGTGCCAGCAGCCCCGAAGTAGGGCTATCGGCTTTCTTT,CASSPEVGLSAFF
TRBJ2-7,13,many,TRBV7-3,.,TGTGCCAGCAGCTTAATCGGGGTAGGCGAGCAGTACTTC,CASSLIGVGEQYF
TRBJ1-5,18,.,TRBV20-1,TRBD1,TGCAGCGCTAGCGTCGCGTTCAGGGGGGAATTGGACAATCAGCCCCAGCATTTT,CSASVAFRGELDNQPQHF
TRBJ2-6,16,.,TRBV19,.,TGTGCCAGTAGCAGACTCGAGGGGGCTGGGGCCAACGTCCTGACTTTC,CASSRLEGAGANVLTF
TRBJ1-2,14,few,TRBV7-9,.,TGTGCCAGCAGCTTAGCCGGGAGGGTATATGGCTACACCTTC,CASSLAGRVYGYTF
TRBJ1-5,15,few,TRBV6-1,.,TGTGCCAGCAGTGTCTCAGGCGATAGCAATCAGCCCCAGCATTTT,CASSVSGDSNQPQHF
TRBJ2-3,16,.,TRBV4-2,.,TGTGCCAGCAGCCAAGTATATGGGACGGGACTTAATACGCAGTATTTT,CASSQVYGTGLNTQYF
TRBJ1-1,17,many,TRBV5-1,.,TGCGCCAGCAGCTTGGCGGTATCGGCAGGGAAGGGCGCTGAAGCTTTCTTT,CASSLAVSAGKGAEAFF
TRBJ2-1,17,.,TRBV7-3,TRBD2,TGTGCCAGCAGCCCTCGGACTAGCGCCAGCTCCTACAATGAGCAGTTCTTC,CASSPRTSASSYNEQFF
TRBJ2-1,18,.,TRBV4-2,TRBD2,TGTGCCAGCAGCCAAAGGGCTTCGGGAGGCGGGACCTACAATGAGCAGTTCTTC,CASSQRASGGGTYNEQFF
TRBJ2-7,15,.,TRBV29-1,TRBD1,TGCAGCGTGACCCACTTGACAGGGGGAGCCTGCGAGCAGTACTTC,CSVTHLTGGACEQYF
TRBJ2-7,15,.,TRBV7-3,TRBD1,TGTGCCAGCAGCCCTAGACAGGGGGAAACTTACGAGCAGTACTTC,CASSPRQGETYEQYF
TRBJ1-1,14,.,TRBV27,.,TGTGCCAGCAGATCGCCGGGACAAGACACTGAAGCTTTCTTT,CASRSPGQDTEAFF
TRBJ2-7,15,few,TRBV27,.,TGTGCCAGCAGTTTACTTCCCTCCTCGGCTTACGAGCAGTACTTC,CASSLLPSSAYEQYF
TRBJ2-7,11,.,TRBV20-1,.,TGCAGTGCTAGGAACAGCTACGAGCAGTACTTC,CSARNSYEQYF
TRBJ2-7,18,.,TRBV18,TRBD2,TGTGCCAGCTCACCACCGTCCCAGACTAGCGGGGACCCCTACGAGCAGTACTTC,CASSPPSQTSGDPYEQYF
TRBJ2-5,18,.,TRBV6-1,.,TGTGCCAGCAGGGCAGGCCCCATGACACGTCTTCACCAAGAGACCCAGTACTTC,CASRAGPMTRLHQETQYF
TRBJ2-3,13,.,TRBV7-9,.,TGTGCCAGCAGCGCCGCGGGGTTGAATACGCAGTATTTT,CASSAAGLNTQYF
TRBJ1-2,14,many,TRBV7-2,TRBD1,TGTGCCAGCAGCTTACGCCCAGGGGGGTATGGCTACACCTTC,CASSLRPGGYGYTF
TRBJ2-3,16,.,TRBV6-2/TRBV6-3,TRBD2,TGTGCCAGCAGACACACTCAGCGGGGCCTCACAGATACGCAGTATTTT,CASRHTQRGLTDTQYF
TRBJ2-7,13,many,TRBV4-2,.,TGTGCCAGCAGCCTCCAGAGGGGGGACGAGCAGTACTTC,CASSLQRGDEQYF
TRBJ2-5,10,many,TRBV20-1,.,TGCAGTGCTAGAGAGGGGACCCAGTACTTC,CSAREGTQYF
TRBJ1-2,13,.,TRBV5-1,.,TGCGCCAGCAGCTTAGGAGAGACTTATGGCTACACCTTC,CASSLGETYGYTF
TRBJ2-1,14,.,TRBV7-9,.,TGTGCCAGCAGCTCCCCAGACGAGGTCAATGAGCAGTTCTTC,CASSSPDEVNEQFF
TRBJ2-7,15,few,TRBV11-1,.,TGTGCCAGCAGCTTCTGGGGCACTACGACCTACGAGCAGTACTTC,CASSFWGTTTYEQYF
TRBJ2-5,12,few,TRBV20-1,.,TGCAGTGCTAGTGAGTCGCGGGAGACCCAGTACTTC,CSASESRETQYF
TRBJ2-1,24,.,TRBV3-1,TRBD1,TGTGCCAGCAGCCAAGTGGGGTGGGGGTCCAGCCGAGGGACAGTCTCCGCCCCCTACAATGAGCAGTTCTTC,CASSQVGWGSSRGTVSAPYNEQFF
TRBJ2-5,15,.,TRBV2,.,TGTGCCAGCAGTGAATTCGGGTACGGGCAGGAGACCCAGTACTTC,CASSEFGYGQETQYF
TRBJ2-7,15,few,TRBV5-1,.,TGCGCCAGCAGCTTGGGAGCCAGTAGCCTCTACGAGCAGTACTTC,CASSLGASSLYEQYF
TRBJ2-3,17,few,TRBV6-2/TRBV6-3,.,TGTGCCAGCAGTCGGAACAGGGCGCTAGACAGCACAGATACGCAGTATTTT,CASSRNRALDSTDTQYF
TRBJ2-3,17,few,TRBV4-1,.,TGCGCCAGCAGCCAAGATCGGACAGGGAGGGTCACAGATACGCAGTATTTT,CASSQDRTGRVTDTQYF
TRBJ1-4,16,.,TRBV6-5,.,TGTGCCAGCAGGGGACCAGGGTCTTACGGGGATGAAAAACTGTTTTTT,CASRGPGSYGDEKLFF
TRBJ2-3,15,.,TRBV7-2,.,TGTGCCAGCAGCTTAGTCTCGGGTGGATCAGATACGCAGTATTTT,CASSLVSGGSDTQYF
TRBJ1-6,16,.,TRBV3-1,.,TGTGCCAGCAGCCAAGGGGGGCTCTCCTATAATTCACCCCTCCACTTT,CASSQGGLSYNSPLHF
TRBJ1-2,16,.,TRBV30,TRBD1,TGTGCCTGGAGTAGGTTAGAGGACAGGGGGAACTATGGCTACACCTTC,CAWSRLEDRGNYGYTF
TRBJ2-1,12,few,TRBV25-1,.,TGTGCCAGCGGGTTGACAGGCAATGAGCAGTTCTTC,CASGLTGNEQFF
TRBJ2-1,12,few,TRBV3-1,.,TGTGCCAGCAGCTTCCTGGGGAATGATCAGTTCTTC,CASSFLGNDQFF
TRBJ2-7,14,.,TRBV3-1,TRBD1,TGTGCCAGCAGTCCCAGGGGGCTGGATAACGAGCAGTACTTC,CASSPRGLDNEQYF
TRBJ2-7,14,few,TRBV20-1,.,TGCAGTGCTAGAGTGGTTGTTGGATCCTACGAGCAGTACTTC,CSARVVVGSYEQYF
TRBJ2-3,17,.,TRBV7-9,TRBD2,TGTGCCAGCAGCTCAAGCGTGGGGGGGAGGGAGCGAGATACGCAGTATTTT,CASSSSVGGRERDTQYF